This T cell receptor beta chain was identified during a study of blood T cell repertoires in COVID-19 (TCRdb year 2020). With regard to the full study: The collaborator samples originated in the United States, Italy and Spain and spanned the acute and convalescent phases of COVID-19. Where HLA class I and class II types were available, the types were taken from metadata supplied by the sample provider, not from assay-based typing. The prospective study material was composed of cDNA or gDNA derived from T cells, B-cell-depleted T cells, or PBMCs. The repertoires were released in a freely available public database meant as a resource for research on the immune response to SARS-CoV-2. A de-identified subject ID, COVID-19 status, age in years and sex were almost always included in the sample metadata. Samples were obtained from the ongoing ImmuneRACE study (first 160 participants) and from over 1,000 subjects provided by 6 global collaborators. The dataset comprised deeply sampled blood TCRbeta repertoires from subjects exposed to, actively infected with, or recovered from COVID-19.

Each collaborating institution followed its own protocols to collect whole blood in K2EDTA tubes. For TCRbeta analysis, collaborators shipped samples in one of three forms: frozen whole blood, isolated PBMCs, or DNA extracted from either of those sample types. A word on this clone: This clone's antigen is unknown. The input lacks base qualities; no much larger clone sits a single base away.

TCRbeta CDR3 regions were amplified from genomic DNA using the immunoSEQ Assay, a bias-controlled multiplex PCR. Under the source paper's analysis protocol: The number of nucleated cells in each sample was estimated from the amplification of reference gene primers within the assay. Sequence reads were collapsed and filtered to measure the absolute abundance of every unique TCRbeta CDR3 rearrangement. For each sample, productive Simpson clonality was calculated as the square root of Simpson's diversity index over productive rearrangements. What TCRdb holds here is the immuneACCESS table cut down to in-frame rearrangements. Part of the clones is not present; checked against another copy, under half of the missing clones reflect an unresolved V gene, and the others are unexplained. V and J calls and clone size come straight from that table; D and trimming were deduced from the DNA. For this sample the table gives 60,000 to 85,000 clones, of which roughly 84% were detected only once. In total, the top ten clones hold 35% to 50% of the sample.

V is clipped by 4 bases and J by 3 bases, and the sequence between their germline boundaries is 12 bases long. There are 15 amino acids in the CDR3, from cysteine to phenylalanine inclusive. The sequence is cut down to CDR3 DNA, 45 bases in frame from base 1. CDR1 and CDR2, per the germline V gene, are KGHDR and SFDVKD. Broad study findings and their caveats: Clinical and demographic metadata were provided uncurated, with the amount varying by source and participant.

This chain joins TRBV24-1 to TRBJ1-3; confidence is insufficient to name the D gene. The sequenced sample was peripheral blood. The TCR comes from a man older than 75 with acute or convalescent COVID-19. The DNA sequence is as follows: TGTGCCACCAGTGAGTCCCACGGGGTTGGAAACACCATATATTTT. Its translation is CATSESHGVGNTIYF.